This T cell receptor (beta chain) is drawn from a study of shared clonotypes between healthy human individuals. Naive CD8 populations comprised CD45RO-negative cells positively selected for CCR7, excluding terminally differentiated effector memory CD45RA+ cells. A remark on this clone: The antigen is not known.

Sequencing was performed with immunoSEQ multiplex PCR; in TCRdb, only in-frame clones are kept and a portion is missing. The sample consists of around 1,900,000 clones, around 93% of them appearing once. Germline V lookup: CDR1 LGHNA, CDR2 YSLEER. The CDR3 has 16 residues. The V end lost 0 bases, the J end lost 0 bases, and 12 bases lay between the germline ends. General study findings and limits: Clonotypes shared by all four donors outscored non-shared clonotypes in generation probability. The expectation was that sequencing depth would affect clonotype sharing among donors. Estimated richness values were generally larger in naive subsets than in memory subsets.

What was sequenced was naive CD8+ T cells from PBMCs. This chain uses TRBV4-3 with TRBJ2-7; D call uncertain. This sequence originates from a man between 18 and 29 years old in good health. Some clones in this sample may be carry-over from other donors' samples. The CDR3 DNA reads as TGCGCCAGCAGCCAAGATTCCCGGGCAGCCTCCTACGAGCAGTACTTC. As protein: CASSQDSRAASYEQYF.